This TCR beta chain was obtained from a study of shared clonotypes between healthy human individuals. The CDR3 covers 11 residues. TCRdb's table, derived via immunoSEQ multiplex PCR, lists solely in-frame clones and lacks some. The sample records 2 million to 2.5 million clones, approximately 95% being singletons. Study results and caveats: Only blood samples were collected, and tissue repertoires likely differ. Among a few donors, roughly 5% of naive CD4 clonotypes were found in common.

About this clone itself: Its specificity is unknown.

The clonotype comes from a young man in good health. The chain combines TRBV12-1 with TRBJ1-5. TRBV12-1 represents a pseudogene. The sequencing sample was made of naive CD4+ T cells sorted from blood. Subset indicated: CD45RA+ positively selected. This CDR3 is CAIPSEQPQHF. The CDR3 DNA is TGTGCCATCCCAAGTGAACAGCCCCAGCATTTT.